This T cell receptor beta chain was profiled in a study of human T cells and chemical hapten exposure. Study conclusions and caveats: TCRs above 1 in 1000 frequency stayed constant with DPC sensitization. Significantly more large CDR3 similarity clusters arose among expanded TCRs than among controls.

The ends were cut back, 4 bases at V and 9 bases at J, with 19 bases in the middle. This CDR3 spans 15 amino acids. Germline CDR1 reads SNHLY; CDR2 reads FYNNEI. Note on this clonotype: Its specificity is not known.

TCRdb re-derived calls from the RACE reads in MiXCR, one entry per CDR3 protein. The top ten hold about 5.4% of the sample, which has around 360,000 distinct CDR3 sequences, about 6% seen once. Time point specified: patch test 2, 6 weeks after DPC sensitization. Treatment indicated: therapeutic diphenylcyclopropenone sensitization with weekly scalp DPC. This chain links TRBV2 with TRBJ1-5; tentative D call: TRBD1 (6 bases). This receptor was identified in a woman younger than 35 with alopecia areata. Some clones in this sample may be carry-over from other donors' samples. Sequences were derived from whole blood, sampled in connection with sensitization to the hapten diphenylcyclopropenone (DPC). CDR3 nucleotides: TGTGCCAGCAGTGGTTCAGGGGATGGGCTCGGGCCCCAGCATTTT. This sequence encodes CASSGSGDGLGPQHF. The full variable domain, rest sourced from reference TRBV2 and TRBJ1-5, is EPEVTQTPSHQVTQMGQEVILRCVPISNHLYFYWYRQILGQKVEFLVSFYNNEISEKSEIFDDQFSVERPDGSNFTLKIRSTKLEDSAMYFCASSGSGDGLGPQHFGDGTRLSIL.